This is a list of T cell receptor beta chains from one sample in a study of T cells in Graves' hyperthyroidism and ophthalmopathy. TCRdb ran MiXCR on the multiplex PCR reads and lists one entry per CDR3 protein. This sample has 500,000 to 550,000 distinct CDR3 sequences, with about 20% found just once. Input material: blood. The receptor set was obtained from a man aged 18 to 30 with Graves' hyperthyroidism. Each CDR3 is given with its conserved first and last residue. D genes are given only for firm matches. Not every row has a clone size; where given, it reads once, few, many or a size class.

>many|TRBJ2-7|12|TRBV12-3/TRBV12-4|TRBD1
TGTGCCAGCAGTGAGGGGGCGCCCGAGCAGTACTTC
CASSEGAPEQYF
>once|TRBJ1-1|14|TRBV15|TRBD1
TGTGCCACCAGCGACGGACAGGGGAACACTGAAGCTTTCTTT
CATSDGQGNTEAFF
>many|TRBJ1-1|13|TRBV6-1|.
TGTGCCAGCATATGGCTCCTGAACACTGAAGCTTTCTTT
CASIWLLNTEAFF
>many|TRBJ1-1|16|TRBV4-1|TRBD1
TGCGCCAGCAGCCAGGGACAGGGGTGGGTCGGTACTGAAGCTTTCTTT
CASSQGQGWVGTEAFF
>.|TRBJ1-2|15|TRBV20-1|.
TGCAGTGCTAGAGAAATGGGAGGGGCTGGATATGGCTACACCTTC
CSAREMGGAGYGYTF
>few|TRBJ1-1|14|TRBV11-3|.
TGTGCCAGCAGCCAGCGCCGGGGGGACACTGAAGCTTTCTTT
CASSQRRGDTEAFF
>many|TRBJ2-5|16|TRBV2|.
TGTGCCAGCAGTCTCGGGAGCAGGGGTGGGTTGGAGACCCAGTACTTC
CASSLGSRGGLETQYF
>many|TRBJ2-7|13|TRBV6-1|.
TGTGCCAGCAGTGAACAGTTTCCCTACGAGCAGTACTTC
CASSEQFPYEQYF
>few|TRBJ2-7|13|TRBV10-2|.
TGCGCCAGCAGTGGCAGGGGTTCCTACGAGCAGTACTTC
CASSGRGSYEQYF
>few|TRBJ2-7|15|TRBV19|.
TGTGCCAGTAGTATCCCGGGAAGAGGCACCTACGAGCAGTACTTC
CASSIPGRGTYEQYF
>many|TRBJ1-1|10|TRBV30|.
TGTTCAGCTTTGAACACTGAAGCTTTCTTT
CSALNTEAFF
>many|TRBJ2-5|15|TRBV28|TRBD2
TGTGCCAACAGATTGACTAGCGGGGGGCAAGAGACCCAGTACTTC
CANRLTSGGQETQYF
>many|TRBJ1-2|13|TRBV14|.
TGTGCCAGCAGCCAAGGTTCCCACTATGGCTACACCTTC
CASSQGSHYGYTF
>.|TRBJ1-1|16|TRBV4-1|.
TGCGCCAGCAGCCAAGAGAGGGTCCAGGTGAACACTGAAGCTTTCTTT
CASSQERVQVNTEAFF
>many|TRBJ1-2|13|TRBV28|.
TGTGCCAGCACCCAACCCCCTGACTATGGCTACACCTTC
CASTQPPDYGYTF
>many|TRBJ1-1|15|TRBV6-5|.
TGTGCCAGCGTTGAGGCAGGGGAGGTGAACACTGAAGCTTTCTTT
CASVEAGEVNTEAFF
>many|TRBJ1-1|13|TRBV19|.
TGTGCCAGTACCGCAGGGCTTTACACTGAAGCTTTCTTT
CASTAGLYTEAFF
>many|TRBJ2-2|14|TRBV12-3/TRBV12-4|.
TGTGCCAGCAGCCCGGGTCCCCGGGGCGGGGAGCTGTTTTTT
CASSPGPRGGELFF
>.|TRBJ1-5|15|TRBV6-1|.
TGTGCCAGCAGTGAATTGGGGTCCCGCAATCAGCCCCAGCATTTT
CASSELGSRNQPQHF
>.|TRBJ2-7|14|TRBV30|.
TGTGCCTGGAGTTACGGGACGGTGGTGGACGAGCAGTACTTC
CAWSYGTVVDEQYF
>few|TRBJ2-5|12|TRBV20-1|.
TGCAGTGCTCGAGGGGGTTGGGAGACCCAGTACTTC
CSARGGWETQYF
>few|TRBJ2-5|17|TRBV10-3|.
TGTGCCATCAGTGATGTTGGGAATTTGCACTTTCAAGAGACCCAGTACTTC
CAISDVGNLHFQETQYF
>.|TRBJ2-7|12|TRBV30|.
TGTGCCTGGGGGTGGAGCTCCTACGAGCAGTACTTC
CAWGWSSYEQYF
>many|TRBJ2-7|16|TRBV28|TRBD2
TGTGCCAGCAGTTCCTCGGGTAGCGGGGGGCTGGGGGAGCAGTACTTC
CASSSSGSGGLGEQYF
>many|TRBJ2-5|12|TRBV10-3|TRBD1
TGTGCCATCAGTGAGGAGGGGGCGACCCAGTACTTC
CAISEEGATQYF
>.|TRBJ2-2|16|TRBV5-1|.
TGCGCCAGCACTCCTTTGGACGGACCCGGTGGCGGGGAGCTGTTTTTT
CASTPLDGPGGGELFF
>many|TRBJ1-5|13|TRBV12-3/TRBV12-4|.
TGTGCCAGCAGTTTACGGGTCAATCAGCCCCAGCATTTT
CASSLRVNQPQHF
>.|TRBJ2-7|14|TRBV20-1|TRBD2
TGCAGTGCTAGAGGGGGACTAGCGGAGTACGAGCAGTACTTC
CSARGGLAEYEQYF
>many|TRBJ1-5|16|TRBV28|.
TGTGCCAGCAGTACTCCCAGGGGAAAGGGCAATCAGCCCCAGCATTTT
CASSTPRGKGNQPQHF